What follows are 27 T cell receptor beta chains derived from one specimen sequenced in a study of TIL therapy for anti-PD-1-resistant metastatic lung cancer. Stated time point: pre-treatment sample, taken before nivolumab and TIL therapy. This was the immunoSEQ v3 assay. Method: immunoSEQ multiplex PCR; TCRdb's copy keeps in-frame clones and lacks some. This sample has about 59,000 clones; around 67% occur once, and the top ten carry less than 2%. The starting material was blood, obtained at baseline. The receptors derive from a person between 25 and 79 years old with non-small cell lung cancer.

This chain links TRBV7-2 with TRBJ1-1; the D is unclear. This CDR3 comprises 14 residues. Germline-derived CDR1 and CDR2 are SGHTA and FQGNSA. Between the trimmed V and J ends, which lost 0 bases and 6 bases, there was a span of 11 bases. The CDR3 region is CASSLATTQSEAFF. CDR3 DNA: TGTGCCAGCAGCTTAGCGACTACCCAGTCTGAAGCTTTCTTT.

This clone was seen only a few times. V usage is TRBV9 and J usage is TRBJ2-3; unclear D gene. The CDR3 totals 12 residues. Trimming shortened V by 4 bases and J by 0 bases, and 3 bases separated the two germline ends. The germline V gene has CDR1 SGDLS and CDR2 YYNGEE. CDR3: CASSSSTDTQYF. For the CDR3, the DNA is TGTGCCAGCAGCAGTAGCACAGATACGCAGTATTTT.

The chain has TRBV6-5 and TRBJ1-2; 9 nucleotides line up with TRBD1. J gave up 8 bases and V 4 bases, and 14 bases lay outside the gene matches. CDR3 size: 16 residues. The germline gives CDR1 MNHEY, CDR2 SVGAGI. CDR3: CASSFPGQGAAGGYTF. CDR3 nucleotide sequence: TGTGCCAGCAGTTTTCCGGGACAGGGCGCTGCCGGAGGCTACACCTTC.

The chain couples TRBV14 to TRBJ2-7; D is unclear. CDR3 size: 17 residues. Germline V gene lookup returns CDR1 SGHDN and CDR2 FVKESK. V was cut by 0 bases and J by 0 bases, with 15 bases left in between. This CDR3 is CASSQDGERLSSYEQYF. CDR3 bases: TGTGCCAGCAGCCAAGATGGCGAGAGGCTCAGCTCCTACGAGCAGTACTTC. Complete variable domain (other parts from reference TRBV14 and TRBJ2-7): EAGVTQFPSHSVIEKGQTVTLRCDPISGHDNLYWYRRVMGKEIKFLLHFVKESKQDESGMPNNRFLAERTGGTYSTLKVQPAELEDSGVYFCASSQDGERLSSYEQYFGPGTRLTVT.

This chain joins TRBV7-9 and TRBJ2-5; D is perhaps TRBD1 (6 bases). The CDR3 consists of 15 residues. Germline loops: CDR1 SEHNR, CDR2 FQNEAQ (reference sequence). The V end was cut by 5 bases, the J end by 3 bases, with 16 bases between. The chain's CDR3 is CASSVDPTGKETQYF. In DNA, the CDR3 is TGTGCCAGCAGCGTAGATCCCACAGGGAAAGAGACCCAGTACTTC.

The genes are TRBV6-6 and TRBJ1-1; a possible D gene is TRBD1 (6 bases). Germline V lookup: CDR1 MNHNY, CDR2 SVGAGI (reference sequence). The CDR3 consists of 13 residues. Between the trimmed V and J ends, which lost 0 bases and 5 bases, there was a span of 7 bases. The CDR3 bases are TGTGCCAGCAGTTACTCGAGGGGGACTGAAGCTTTCTTT. This encodes CASSYSRGTEAFF.

This chain links TRBV28 with TRBJ2-7, with no clear D. The CDR3 covers 15 residues. The ends were cut back, 4 bases at V and 0 bases at J, with 13 bases in the middle. Germline CDR1 and CDR2: MDHEN and SYDVKM. In DNA form, the CDR3 reads TGTGCCAGCAGTTCACCTGACACGAACTCCTACGAGCAGTACTTC. Protein sequence: CASSSPDTNSYEQYF.

The chain employs TRBV6-5 and TRBJ2-1; no definite D call. V was trimmed by 5 bases and J by 8 bases, leaving 16 bases between them. The germline V gene has CDR1 MNHEY and CDR2 SVGAGI. There are 14 residues in the CDR3. CDR3 bases: TGTGCCAGCAGTCGTACGGTCGTTGGAGATGAGCAGTTCTTC. As protein: CASSRTVVGDEQFF.

This clone has a single count. This rearrangement joins TRBV6-5 to TRBJ2-5, with TRBD2 matching over 8 bases. The CDR3 runs to 16 residues. The ends lost 0 bases at V and 4 bases at J; junction bases unmatched: 7. Germline-derived CDR1 and CDR2 are MNHEY and SVGAGI. CDR3 DNA: TGTGCCAGCAGTTACTCGGACGGGGGGGCCGGAGAGACCCAGTACTTC. This translates into CASSYSDGGAGETQYF.

The rearrangement uses TRBV15 and TRBJ2-3; 8 bases align to TRBD2. The CDR3 has 16 amino acids. Germline CDR1 LNHNV, CDR2 YYDKDF (reference sequence). After removal of 5 bases from V and 2 bases from J, the junction contained 9 bases not matched to a gene. In DNA form, the CDR3 reads TGTGCCACCAGCCCGGCCGCACTAGCGGCCACAGATACGCAGTATTTT. It codes for CATSPAALAATDTQYF.

The V and J genes are TRBV4-3 and TRBJ1-1, with D possibly TRBD1 on 5 matching bases. Germline CDR1 is LGHNA and CDR2 is YSLEER. The length of the CDR3 is 14 residues. Deletions cut 1 base from V and 5 bases from J, with 11 bases between. DNA of the CDR3: TGCGCCAGCAGCCAAGTGCTGGGGGAGACTGAAGCTTTCTTT. It codes for CASSQVLGETEAFF.

This clone was detected once. The chain joins TRBV10-3 to TRBJ1-5; D remains ambiguous. The CDR3 contains 15 residues. Germline loops: CDR1 ENHRY, CDR2 SYGVKD. The V gene lost 8 bases and the J gene lost 0 bases, with 14 bases spanning the gap. CDR3 in DNA: TGTGCCATCGCGGCAGGCTCTTATAGCAATCAGCCCCAGCATTTT. This sequence encodes CAIAAGSYSNQPQHF.

The chain uses TRBV11-2 and TRBJ1-3, with unresolved D. Trimming left V 6 bases short and J 2 bases short, with 14 bases between. Germline V CDR1 and CDR2: SGHAT, FQNNGV. The CDR3 is 15 amino acids. The chain's CDR3 is CASRIPQLTGNTIYF. The CDR3 nucleotides read TGTGCCAGCAGGATCCCACAGCTCACTGGAAACACCATATATTTT.

V usage is TRBV28 and J usage is TRBJ1-2; 12 bases map to TRBD1. Germline loops: CDR1 MDHEN, CDR2 SYDVKM. There are 15 residues in the CDR3. Trimming took 7 bases from V and 5 from J; bases not matched to a gene: 8. The chain's CDR3 is CASKGQGAVEYGYTF. CDR3 in DNA: TGTGCCAGCAAGGGACAGGGGGCGGTCGAGTATGGCTACACCTTC.

This sequence joins TRBV6-1 and TRBJ2-1; tentatively, D is TRBD1 or TRBD2 (5 bases each). V gave up 7 bases and J gave up 8 bases, with 15 bases separating them. The CDR3 is made up of 13 amino acids. Germline V gene data show CDR1 as MNHNS and CDR2 as SASEGT. The CDR3 here is CASTTILGDEQFF. CDR3 in DNA: TGTGCCAGCACCACGATTCTGGGGGATGAGCAGTTCTTC.

The chain combines TRBV9 with TRBJ2-5; the D is unclear. Trimming stripped 1 base from V and 1 base from J, with 8 bases between. The germline V gene encodes CDR1 SGDLS and CDR2 YYNGEE. The CDR3 runs 14 residues. As DNA, the CDR3 is TGTGCCAGCAGCGTATCCCCCAGCCAAGAGACCCAGTACTTC. Translated, it gives CASSVSPSQETQYF.

The chain carries TRBV2 and TRBJ1-5, with 7 bases lining up with TRBD1. The CDR3 length is 15 residues. CDR1 and CDR2 (germline): SNHLY, FYNNEI. J lost 4 bases, V lost 3 bases, and 6 bases had no gene match. This chain's CDR3 is CASSDQGQTNQPQHF. In DNA, the CDR3 is TGTGCCAGCAGTGATCAGGGACAGACAAATCAGCCCCAGCATTTT.

The chain links TRBV11-2 to TRBJ2-7; D is possibly TRBD2 (5 bases). Per the germline V gene, CDR1 is SGHAT and CDR2 is FQNNGV. Trimming left V 1 base short and J 2 bases short, with 12 bases between. The CDR3 is 15 residues long. CDR3 region: CASSLAGKRTYEQYF. DNA for the CDR3: TGTGCCAGCAGCTTAGCGGGGAAAAGGACCTACGAGCAGTACTTC.

The chain couples TRBV30 to TRBJ2-1; TRBD2 agrees at 10 bases. Germline V lookup: CDR1 GTSNPN, CDR2 SVGIG (reference sequence). CDR3 size: 11 residues. The DNA of the CDR3 is TGTGTAGCGGGAGGTCTGAGGGAGCAGTTCTTC. It codes for CVAGGLREQFF.

The rearrangement links TRBV4-3 to TRBJ1-2, with D unclear. Germline V gene lookup returns CDR1 LGHNA and CDR2 YSLEER. The CDR3 consists of 13 residues. Trimming stripped 3 bases from V and 8 bases from J, with 13 bases between. This chain's CDR3 is CASSHPLSPGYTF. The CDR3 nucleotides read TGCGCCAGCAGCCACCCCCTTTCTCCGGGCTACACCTTC.

The chain is built from TRBV27 and TRBJ2-1; 13 bases are a match to TRBD2. Germline CDR1 is MNHEY and CDR2 is SMNVEV (reference sequence). J lost 9 bases, V lost 7 bases, and 12 bases had no gene match. The CDR3 is 16 amino acids. Here the CDR3 DNA reads TGTGCCAGCACCCTTTGGTCCACTAGCGGGGGGGGTGAGCAGTTCTTC. It yields the protein CASTLWSTSGGGEQFF.

This clone was seen more than once but under ten times. The V and J genes are TRBV28 and TRBJ1-2; TRBD1 agrees at 8 bases. Germline-derived CDR1 and CDR2 are MDHEN and SYDVKM. This CDR3 is built from 14 residues. J was trimmed by 8 bases and V by 5 bases; bases with no gene match: 10. The CDR3 region is CASSPSDRVGGYTF. CDR3 sequence (DNA): TGTGCCAGCAGTCCCTCGGACAGGGTGGGCGGCTACACCTTC.

The chain links TRBV10-3 to TRBJ2-5; 7 nucleotides line up with TRBD1. Germline loops: CDR1 ENHRY, CDR2 SYGVKD. CDR3 size: 16 residues. The V and J ends lost 0 bases and 4 bases, in that order; junction bases with no gene match: 8. CDR3 sequence reads: CAISESTGAPTETQYF. In DNA form, the CDR3 reads TGTGCCATCAGTGAGTCAACAGGGGCGCCTACAGAGACCCAGTACTTC.

The chain joins TRBV11-2 to TRBJ2-3, with 10 bases fitting TRBD1. Trimming at V came to 5 bases and at J to 3 bases, leaving 8 bases not matched to a gene. CDR1 and CDR2 from the germline V gene are SGHAT and FQNNGV. This CDR3 is 16 amino acids long. The CDR3 nucleotides are TGTGCCAGCAGCGCCCGGGACAGGGGACCTACAGATACGCAGTATTTT. This gives the protein CASSARDRGPTDTQYF.

This rearrangement joins TRBV7-8 to TRBJ2-7; D unresolved. Deletions cut 2 bases from V and 0 bases from J, with 17 bases between. Germline CDR1 reads SGHVS; CDR2 reads FQNEAQ. This CDR3 region has 17 residues. The DNA for the CDR3 is TGTGCCAGCAGCTTAAGGACGGGTAATATTAACTCCTACGAGCAGTACTTC. It translates to CASSLRTGNINSYEQYF. Based on the CDR3 plus reference TRBV7-8 and TRBJ2-7, the full variable domain is GAGVSQSPRYKVAKRGQDVALRCDPISGHVSLFWYQQALGQGPEFLTYFQNEAQLDKSGLPSDRFFAERPEGSVSTLKIQRTQQEDSAVYLCASSLRTGNINSYEQYFGPGTRLTVT.

Written as DNA, the CDR3 is TGTGCCAGCAGGCTGACAGGGGACTACGAGCAGTACTTC. Protein product: CASRLTGDYEQYF. The J gene is TRBJ2-7, the V gene TRBV2; 8 bases match TRBD1. Germline CDR1 is SNHLY and CDR2 is FYNNEI. V lost 6 bases, J lost 3 bases, and 4 bases stayed unmatched. The length of the CDR3 is 13 residues.

V and J are TRBV6-4 and TRBJ1-3; unclear D gene. Trimming cost V 0 bases and J 3 bases, with 9 bases left between them. Germline values: CDR1 MRHNA, CDR2 SNTAGT. The CDR3 length is 15 residues. The CDR3 is CASSDSGALGNTIYF. Written as DNA, the CDR3 is TGTGCCAGCAGTGACTCGGGTGCTCTTGGAAACACCATATATTTT.